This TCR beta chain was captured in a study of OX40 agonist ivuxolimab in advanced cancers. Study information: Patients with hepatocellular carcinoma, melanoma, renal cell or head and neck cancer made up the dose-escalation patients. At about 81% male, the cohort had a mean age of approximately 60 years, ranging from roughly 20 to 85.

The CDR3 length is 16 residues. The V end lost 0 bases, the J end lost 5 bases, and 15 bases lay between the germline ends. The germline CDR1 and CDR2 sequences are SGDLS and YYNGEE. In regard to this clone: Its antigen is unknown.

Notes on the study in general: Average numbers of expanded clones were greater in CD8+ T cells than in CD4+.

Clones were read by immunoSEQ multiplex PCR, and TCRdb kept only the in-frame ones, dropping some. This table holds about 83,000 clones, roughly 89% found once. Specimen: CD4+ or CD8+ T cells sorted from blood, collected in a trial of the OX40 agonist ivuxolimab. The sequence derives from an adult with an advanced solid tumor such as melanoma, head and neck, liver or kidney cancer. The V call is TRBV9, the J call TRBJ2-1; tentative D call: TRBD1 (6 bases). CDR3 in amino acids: CASSVDRDTMNNEQFF. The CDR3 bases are TGTGCCAGCAGCGTAGATAGGGACACAATGAACAATGAGCAGTTCTTC.